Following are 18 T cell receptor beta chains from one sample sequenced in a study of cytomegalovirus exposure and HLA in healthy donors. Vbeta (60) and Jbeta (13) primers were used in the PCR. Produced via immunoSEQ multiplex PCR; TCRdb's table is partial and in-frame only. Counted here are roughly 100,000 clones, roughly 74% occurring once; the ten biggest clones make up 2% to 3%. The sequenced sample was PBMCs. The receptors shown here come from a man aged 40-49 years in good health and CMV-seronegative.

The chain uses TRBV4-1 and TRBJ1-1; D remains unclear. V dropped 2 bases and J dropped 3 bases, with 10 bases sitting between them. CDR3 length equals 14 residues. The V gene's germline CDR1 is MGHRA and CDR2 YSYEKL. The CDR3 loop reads CASSQTNRHTEAFF. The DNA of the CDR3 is TGCGCCAGCAGCCAAACCAACAGACACACTGAAGCTTTCTTT.

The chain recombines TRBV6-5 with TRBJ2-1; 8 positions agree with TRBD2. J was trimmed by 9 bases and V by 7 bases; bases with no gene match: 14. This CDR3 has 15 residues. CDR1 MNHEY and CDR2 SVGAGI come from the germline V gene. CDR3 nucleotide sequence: TGTGCCAGCACCATAAACCTCGCGGGGGGCTCTGAGCAGTTCTTC. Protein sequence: CASTINLAGGSEQFF.

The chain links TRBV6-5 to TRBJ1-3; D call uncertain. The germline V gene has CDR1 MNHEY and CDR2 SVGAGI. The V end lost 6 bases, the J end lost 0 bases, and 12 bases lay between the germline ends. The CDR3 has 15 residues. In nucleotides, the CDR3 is TGTGCCAGCAGGTTTCTATTTGACTCTGGAAACACCATATATTTT. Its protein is CASRFLFDSGNTIYF.

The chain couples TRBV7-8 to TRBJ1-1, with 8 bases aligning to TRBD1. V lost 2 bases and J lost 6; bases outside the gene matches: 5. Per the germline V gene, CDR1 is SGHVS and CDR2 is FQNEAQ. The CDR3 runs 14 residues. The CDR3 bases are TGTGCCAGCAGCTTATACCGGGACAGGTCTGAAGCTTTCTTT. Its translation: CASSLYRDRSEAFF. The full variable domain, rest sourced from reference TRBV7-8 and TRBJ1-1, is GAGVSQSPRYKVAKRGQDVALRCDPISGHVSLFWYQQALGQGPEFLTYFQNEAQLDKSGLPSDRFFAERPEGSVSTLKIQRTQQEDSAVYLCASSLYRDRSEAFFGQGTRLTVV.

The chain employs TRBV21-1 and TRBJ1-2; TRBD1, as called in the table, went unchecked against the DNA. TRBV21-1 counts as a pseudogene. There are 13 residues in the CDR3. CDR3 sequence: CASSDLQGGGYTF. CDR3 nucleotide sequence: TGTGCCAGCAGCGACCTACAGGGTGGCGGCTACACCTTC.

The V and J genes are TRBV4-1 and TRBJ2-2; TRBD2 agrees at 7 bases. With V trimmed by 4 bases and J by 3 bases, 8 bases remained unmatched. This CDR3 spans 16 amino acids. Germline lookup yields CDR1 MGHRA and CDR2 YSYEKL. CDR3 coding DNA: TGCGCCAGCAGCCGACTTAGCGGGTGGGACACCGGGGAGCTGTTTTTT. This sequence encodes CASSRLSGWDTGELFF.

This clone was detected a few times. CDR3 amino acids: CASTRQWDSNQPQHF. The CDR3 nucleotides are TGTGCCAGCACCAGACAGTGGGATAGCAATCAGCCCCAGCATTTT. The J gene is TRBJ1-5, the V gene TRBV6-5, with a weak D call TRBD1 (5 bases). CDR1 and CDR2 (germline): MNHEY, SVGAGI. The length of the CDR3 is 15 residues. The V end lost 7 bases, the J end lost 0 bases, and 13 bases lay between the germline ends.

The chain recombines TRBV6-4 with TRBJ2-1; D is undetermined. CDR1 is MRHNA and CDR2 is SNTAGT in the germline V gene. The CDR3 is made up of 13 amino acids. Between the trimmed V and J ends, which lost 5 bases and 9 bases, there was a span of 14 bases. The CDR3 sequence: CASSPSRVGEQFF. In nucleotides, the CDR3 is TGTGCCAGCAGTCCCTCTAGAGTAGGTGAGCAGTTCTTC.

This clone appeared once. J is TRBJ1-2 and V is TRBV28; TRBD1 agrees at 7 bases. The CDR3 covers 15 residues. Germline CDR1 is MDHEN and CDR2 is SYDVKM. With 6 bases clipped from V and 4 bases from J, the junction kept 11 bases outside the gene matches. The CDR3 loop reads CASSTGTVQSYGYTF. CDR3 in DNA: TGTGCCAGCAGCACGGGGACAGTGCAGTCCTATGGCTACACCTTC.

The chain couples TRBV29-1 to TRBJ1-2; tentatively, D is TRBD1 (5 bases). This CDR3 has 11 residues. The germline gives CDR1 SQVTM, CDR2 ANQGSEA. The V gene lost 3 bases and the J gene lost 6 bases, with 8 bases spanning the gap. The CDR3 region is CSVERGNGYTF. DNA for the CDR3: TGCAGCGTTGAGCGGGGCAATGGCTACACCTTC.

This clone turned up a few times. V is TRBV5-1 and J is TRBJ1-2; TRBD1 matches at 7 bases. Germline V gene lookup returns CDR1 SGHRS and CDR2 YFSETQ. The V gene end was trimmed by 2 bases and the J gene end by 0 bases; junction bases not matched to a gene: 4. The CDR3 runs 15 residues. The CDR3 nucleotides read TGCGCCAGCAGCTTACAGGGGTCCCCTAACTATGGCTACACCTTC. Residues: CASSLQGSPNYGYTF.

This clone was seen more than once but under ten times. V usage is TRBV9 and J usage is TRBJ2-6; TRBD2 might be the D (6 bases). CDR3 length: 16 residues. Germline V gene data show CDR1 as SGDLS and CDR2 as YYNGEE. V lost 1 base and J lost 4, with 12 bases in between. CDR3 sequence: CASSVQGGLGANVLTF. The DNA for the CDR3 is TGTGCCAGCAGCGTACAAGGAGGGCTCGGGGCCAACGTCCTGACTTTC.

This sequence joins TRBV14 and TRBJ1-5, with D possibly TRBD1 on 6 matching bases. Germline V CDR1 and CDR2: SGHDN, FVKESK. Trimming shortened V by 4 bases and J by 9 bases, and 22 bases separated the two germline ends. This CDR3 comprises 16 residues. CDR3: CASSRFARGIIRPQHF. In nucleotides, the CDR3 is TGTGCCAGCAGCCGTTTCGCCAGGGGAATAATACGGCCCCAGCATTTT.

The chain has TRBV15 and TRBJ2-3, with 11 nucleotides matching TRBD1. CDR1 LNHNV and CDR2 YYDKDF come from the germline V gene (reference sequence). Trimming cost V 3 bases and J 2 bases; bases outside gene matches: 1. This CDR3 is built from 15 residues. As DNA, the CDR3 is TGTGCCACCAGCAGGGACAGGGGGCTCACAGATACGCAGTATTTT. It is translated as CATSRDRGLTDTQYF.

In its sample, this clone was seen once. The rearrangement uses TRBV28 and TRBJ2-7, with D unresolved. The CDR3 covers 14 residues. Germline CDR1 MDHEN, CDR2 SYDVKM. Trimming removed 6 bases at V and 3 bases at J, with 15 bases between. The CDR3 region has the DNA TGTGCCAGCAGCCTTGTCCGGCGGAACTACGAGCAGTACTTC. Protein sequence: CASSLVRRNYEQYF.

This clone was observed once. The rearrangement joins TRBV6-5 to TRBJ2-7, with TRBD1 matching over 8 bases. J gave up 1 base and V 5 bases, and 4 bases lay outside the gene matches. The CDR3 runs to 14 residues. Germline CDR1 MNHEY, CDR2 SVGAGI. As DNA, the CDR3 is TGTGCCAGCAGTGTTCGACAGGGGTCCTACGAGCAGTACTTC. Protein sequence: CASSVRQGSYEQYF.

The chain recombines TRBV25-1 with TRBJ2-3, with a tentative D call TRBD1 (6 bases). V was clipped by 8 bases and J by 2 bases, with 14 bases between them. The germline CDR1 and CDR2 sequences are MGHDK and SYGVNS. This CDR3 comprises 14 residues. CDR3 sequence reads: CASRGHFTTDTQYF. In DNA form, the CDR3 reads TGTGCCAGCCGGGGACACTTCACCACAGATACGCAGTATTTT.

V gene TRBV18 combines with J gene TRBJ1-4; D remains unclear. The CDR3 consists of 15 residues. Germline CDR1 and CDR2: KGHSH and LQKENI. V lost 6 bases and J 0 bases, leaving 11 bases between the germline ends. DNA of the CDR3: TGTGCCAGCTCCTCGGGATGGGCAACTAATGAAAAACTGTTTTTT. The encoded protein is CASSSGWATNEKLFF.